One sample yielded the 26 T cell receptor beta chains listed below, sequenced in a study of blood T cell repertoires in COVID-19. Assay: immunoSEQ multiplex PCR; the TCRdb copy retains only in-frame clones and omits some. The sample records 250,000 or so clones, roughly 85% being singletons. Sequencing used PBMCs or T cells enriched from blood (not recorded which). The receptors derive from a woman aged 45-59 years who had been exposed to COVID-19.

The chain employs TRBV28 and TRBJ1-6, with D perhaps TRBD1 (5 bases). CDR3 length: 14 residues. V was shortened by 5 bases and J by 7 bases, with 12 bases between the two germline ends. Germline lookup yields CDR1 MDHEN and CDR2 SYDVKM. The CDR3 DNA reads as TGTGCCAGCAGTCCCGACAGACCGAATTCACCCCTCCACTTT. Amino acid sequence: CASSPDRPNSPLHF.

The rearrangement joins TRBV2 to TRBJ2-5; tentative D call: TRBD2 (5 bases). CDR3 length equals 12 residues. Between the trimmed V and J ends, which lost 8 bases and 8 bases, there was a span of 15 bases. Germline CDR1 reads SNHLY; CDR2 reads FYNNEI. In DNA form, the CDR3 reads TGTGCCAGCGGGGAGACTGTCCTAACCCAGTACTTC. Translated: CASGETVLTQYF.

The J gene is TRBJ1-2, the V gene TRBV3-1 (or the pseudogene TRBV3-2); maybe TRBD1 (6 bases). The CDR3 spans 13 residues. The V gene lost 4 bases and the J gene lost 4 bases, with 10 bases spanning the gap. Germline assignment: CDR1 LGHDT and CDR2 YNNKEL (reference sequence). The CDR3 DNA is TGTGCCAGCAGCCCAGGGGATCTCTATGGCTACACCTTC. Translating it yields CASSPGDLYGYTF.

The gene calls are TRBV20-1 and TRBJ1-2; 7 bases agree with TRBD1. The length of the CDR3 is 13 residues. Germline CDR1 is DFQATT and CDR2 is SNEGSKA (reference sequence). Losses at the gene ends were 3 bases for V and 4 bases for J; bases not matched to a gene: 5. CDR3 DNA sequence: TGCAGTGCTAGTCCCCGGGACAGCTATGGCTACACCTTC. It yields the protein CSASPRDSYGYTF.

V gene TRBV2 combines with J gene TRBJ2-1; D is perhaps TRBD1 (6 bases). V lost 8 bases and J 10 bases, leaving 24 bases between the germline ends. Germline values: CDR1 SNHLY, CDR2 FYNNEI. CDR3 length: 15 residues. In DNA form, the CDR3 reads TGTGCCAGCGGGAAATCGAGGGGGTCCATGGGAGAGCAGTTCTTC. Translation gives CASGKSRGSMGEQFF.

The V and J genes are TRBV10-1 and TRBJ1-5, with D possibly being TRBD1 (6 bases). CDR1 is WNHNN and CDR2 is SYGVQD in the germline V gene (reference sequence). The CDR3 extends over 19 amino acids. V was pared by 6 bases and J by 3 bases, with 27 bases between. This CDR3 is CASSPPSPGLGGDNQPQHF. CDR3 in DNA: TGCGCCAGCAGCCCCCCCTCACCCGGCCTAGGGGGGGACAATCAGCCCCAGCATTTT.

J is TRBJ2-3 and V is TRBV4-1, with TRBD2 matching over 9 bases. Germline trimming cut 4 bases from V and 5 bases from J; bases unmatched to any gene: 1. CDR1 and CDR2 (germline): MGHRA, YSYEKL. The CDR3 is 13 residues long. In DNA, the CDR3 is TGCGCCAGCAGCCCAGCGGGGGGAGATACGCAGTATTTT. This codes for CASSPAGGDTQYF.

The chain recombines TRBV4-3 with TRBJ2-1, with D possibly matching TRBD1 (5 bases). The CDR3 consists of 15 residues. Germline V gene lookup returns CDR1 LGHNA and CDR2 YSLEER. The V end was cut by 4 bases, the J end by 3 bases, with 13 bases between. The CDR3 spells CASSPGHRNYNEQFF. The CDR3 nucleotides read TGCGCCAGCAGCCCCGGCCACAGGAACTACAATGAGCAGTTCTTC.

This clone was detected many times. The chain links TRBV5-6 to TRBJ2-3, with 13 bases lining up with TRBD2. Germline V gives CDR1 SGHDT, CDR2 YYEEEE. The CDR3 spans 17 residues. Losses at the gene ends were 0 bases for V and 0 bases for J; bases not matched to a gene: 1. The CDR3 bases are TGTGCCAGCAGCTTGGTGGGACTAGCGGGGAGCACAGATACGCAGTATTTT. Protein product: CASSLVGLAGSTDTQYF.

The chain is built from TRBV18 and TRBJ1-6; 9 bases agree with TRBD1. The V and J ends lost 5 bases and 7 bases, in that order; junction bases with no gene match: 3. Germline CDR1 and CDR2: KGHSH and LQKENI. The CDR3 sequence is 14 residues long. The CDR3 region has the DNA TGTGCCAGCTCAACCGGGACAGGGAATTCACCCCTCCACTTT. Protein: CASSTGTGNSPLHF.

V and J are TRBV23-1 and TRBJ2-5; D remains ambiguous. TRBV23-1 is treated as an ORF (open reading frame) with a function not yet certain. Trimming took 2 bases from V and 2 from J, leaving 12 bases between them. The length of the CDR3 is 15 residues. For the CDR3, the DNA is TGCGCCAGCAGTCAACTTACTATACTTCAAGAGACCCAGTACTTC. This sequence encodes CASSQLTILQETQYF.

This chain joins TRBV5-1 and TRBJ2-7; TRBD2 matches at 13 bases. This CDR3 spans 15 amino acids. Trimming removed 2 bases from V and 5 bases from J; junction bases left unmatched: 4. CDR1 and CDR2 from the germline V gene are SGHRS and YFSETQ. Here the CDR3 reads CASSLAGTSGDEQYF. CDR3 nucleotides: TGCGCCAGCAGCTTAGCCGGGACTAGCGGGGACGAGCAGTACTTC.

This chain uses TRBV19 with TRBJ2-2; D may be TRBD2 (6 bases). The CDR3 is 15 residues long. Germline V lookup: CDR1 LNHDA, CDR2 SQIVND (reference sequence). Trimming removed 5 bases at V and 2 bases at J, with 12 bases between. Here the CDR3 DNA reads TGTGCCAGTAGTGCCGGGACTTTTAACACCGGGGAGCTGTTTTTT. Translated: CASSAGTFNTGELFF.

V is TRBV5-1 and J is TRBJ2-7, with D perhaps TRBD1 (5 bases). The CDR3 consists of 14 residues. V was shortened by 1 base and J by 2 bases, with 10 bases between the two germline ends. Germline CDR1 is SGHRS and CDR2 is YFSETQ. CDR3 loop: CASSLTPGPYEQYF. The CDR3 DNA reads TGCGCCAGCAGCTTGACCCCAGGGCCCTACGAGCAGTACTTC.

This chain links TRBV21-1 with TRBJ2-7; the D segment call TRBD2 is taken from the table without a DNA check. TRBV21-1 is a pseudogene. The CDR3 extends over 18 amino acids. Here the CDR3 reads CASSKATPTAAPTEEQYF. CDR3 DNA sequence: TGTGCCAGCAGCAAAGCTACTCCAACGGCGGCCCCTACTGAAGAGCAGTACTTC.

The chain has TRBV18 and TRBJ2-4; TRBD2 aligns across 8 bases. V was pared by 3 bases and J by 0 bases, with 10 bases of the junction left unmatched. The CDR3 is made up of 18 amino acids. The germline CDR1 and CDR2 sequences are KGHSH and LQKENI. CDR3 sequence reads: CASSPFGGDRTAKNIQYF. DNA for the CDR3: TGTGCCAGCTCACCTTTCGGGGGGGACCGTACAGCCAAAAACATTCAGTACTTC.

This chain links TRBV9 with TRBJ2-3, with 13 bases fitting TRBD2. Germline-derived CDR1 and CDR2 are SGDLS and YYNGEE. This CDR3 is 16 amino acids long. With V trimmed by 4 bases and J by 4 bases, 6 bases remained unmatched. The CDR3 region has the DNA TGTGCCAGCAGCCCCTCGACTAGCGGGGGGTCAGATACGCAGTATTTT. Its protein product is CASSPSTSGGSDTQYF.

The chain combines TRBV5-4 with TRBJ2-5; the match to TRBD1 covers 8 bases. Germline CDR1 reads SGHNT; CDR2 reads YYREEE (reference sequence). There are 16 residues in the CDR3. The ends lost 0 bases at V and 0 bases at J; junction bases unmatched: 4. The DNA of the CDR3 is TGTGCCAGCAGCTTGGGACAGGGGAAGTACCAAGAGACCCAGTACTTC. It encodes CASSLGQGKYQETQYF.

CDR3 sequence: CATTGIIGYTF. DNA for the CDR3: TGTGCAACGACAGGGATCATCGGCTACACCTTC. The V gene is TRBV30, the J gene TRBJ1-2; 7 positions match TRBD1. CDR1 is GTSNPN, CDR2 SVGIG, per germline (reference sequence). The CDR3 totals 11 residues.

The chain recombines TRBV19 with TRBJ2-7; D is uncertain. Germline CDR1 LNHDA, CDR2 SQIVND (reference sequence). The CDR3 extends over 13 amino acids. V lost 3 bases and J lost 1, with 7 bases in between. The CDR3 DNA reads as TGTGCCAGTAGTATCGCGGATTCCTACGAGCAGTACTTC. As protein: CASSIADSYEQYF.

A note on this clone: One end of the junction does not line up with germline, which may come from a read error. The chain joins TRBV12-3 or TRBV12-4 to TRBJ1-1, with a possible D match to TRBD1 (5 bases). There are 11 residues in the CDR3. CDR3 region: CACSLAQEAFF. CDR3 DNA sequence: TGTGCCTGCAGTTTAGCACAGGAGGCTTTCTTT.

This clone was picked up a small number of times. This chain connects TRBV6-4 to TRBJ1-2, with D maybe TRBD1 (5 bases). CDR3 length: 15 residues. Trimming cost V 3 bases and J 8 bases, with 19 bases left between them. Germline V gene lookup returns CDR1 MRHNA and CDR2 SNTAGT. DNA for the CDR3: TGTGCCAGCAGTGAAAAAGGGACTACAGTAAGGGGCTACACCTTC. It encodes CASSEKGTTVRGYTF.

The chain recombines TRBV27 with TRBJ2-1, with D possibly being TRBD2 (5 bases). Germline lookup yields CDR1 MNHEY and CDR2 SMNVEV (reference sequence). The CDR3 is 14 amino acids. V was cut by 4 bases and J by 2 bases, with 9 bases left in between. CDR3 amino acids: CASSSGVPYNEQFF. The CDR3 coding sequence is TGTGCCAGCAGTTCCGGGGTTCCCTACAATGAGCAGTTCTTC.

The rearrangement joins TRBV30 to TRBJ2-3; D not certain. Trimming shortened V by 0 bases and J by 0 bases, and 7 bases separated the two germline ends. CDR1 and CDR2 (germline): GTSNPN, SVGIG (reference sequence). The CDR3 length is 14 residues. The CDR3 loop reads CAWSVGGSTDTQYF. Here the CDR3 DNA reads TGTGCCTGGAGTGTTGGCGGAAGCACAGATACGCAGTATTTT.

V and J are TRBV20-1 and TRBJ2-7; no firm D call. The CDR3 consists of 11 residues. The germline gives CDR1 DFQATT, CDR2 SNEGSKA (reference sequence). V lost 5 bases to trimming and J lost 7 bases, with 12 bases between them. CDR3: CSAAPLEEQYF. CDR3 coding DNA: TGCAGTGCTGCCCCTTTGGAGGAGCAGTACTTC.

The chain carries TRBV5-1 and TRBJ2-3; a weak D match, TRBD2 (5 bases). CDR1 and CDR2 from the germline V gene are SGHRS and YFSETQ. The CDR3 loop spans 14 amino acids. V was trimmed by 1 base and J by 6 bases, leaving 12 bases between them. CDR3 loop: CASSLMEVGDTQYF. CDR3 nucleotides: TGCGCCAGCAGCTTGATGGAGGTTGGGGATACGCAGTATTTT.